Below are 21 T cell receptor beta chains sequenced from a single sample in a study of T cell responses to AZD1222 COVID-19 vaccine. Measured with immunoSEQ multiplex PCR; TCRdb has only the in-frame clones, and not every one. Found here are approximately 92,000 clones, just over 90% of them singletons; the top ten hold approximately 22%. The sample here was peripheral blood, taken on day 0 of AZD1222 vaccination. These receptors all stem from an adult in good health.

V usage is TRBV5-5 and J usage is TRBJ1-1; 8 bases map to TRBD1. J was trimmed by 3 bases and V by 4 bases; bases with no gene match: 5. The germline gives CDR1 SGHKS, CDR2 YYEKEE (reference sequence). The CDR3 runs 14 residues. The CDR3 loop reads CASSVQGVYTEAFF. In DNA, the CDR3 is TGTGCCAGCAGCGTACAGGGGGTCTACACTGAAGCTTTCTTT.

The DNA of the CDR3 is TGTGCCAGCAGCTCCTATAGACAGGGTAGGGAGACCCAGTACTTC. It translates to CASSSYRQGRETQYF. The chain employs TRBV6-5 and TRBJ2-5; 7 bases agree with TRBD1. Germline assignment: CDR1 MNHEY and CDR2 SVGAGI. The V and J ends lost 6 bases and 5 bases, in that order; junction bases with no gene match: 12. CDR3 length: 15 amino acids.

The chain carries TRBV3-1 (or the pseudogene TRBV3-2) and TRBJ2-5; D is possibly TRBD1 (6 bases). This CDR3 is 18 amino acids long. Germline assignment: CDR1 LGHDT and CDR2 YNNKEL (reference sequence). Trimming shortened V by 4 bases and J by 0 bases, and 21 bases separated the two germline ends. For the CDR3, the DNA is TGTGCCAGCAGCCCATCGCTCGGACAGCTTCCGTACCAAGAGACCCAGTACTTC. Translating gives CASSPSLGQLPYQETQYF.

This chain connects TRBV28 to TRBJ1-2; D possibly corresponds to TRBD1 (5 bases). Looked up from germline, CDR1 is MDHEN and CDR2 is SYDVKM. This CDR3 is 13 amino acids long. Trimming left V 4 bases short and J 4 bases short, with 10 bases between. CDR3 DNA: TGTGCCAGCAGTTCCGGGACGGTCTATGGCTACACCTTC. Translation gives CASSSGTVYGYTF.

At least ten counts were recorded for this clone. The chain is built from TRBV6-2 or TRBV6-3 and TRBJ2-2; 7 nucleotides agree with TRBD1. Trimming removed 5 bases from V and 0 bases from J; junction bases left unmatched: 9. This CDR3 has 17 residues. Germline loops: CDR1 MNHEY, CDR2 SVGEGT. CDR3 amino acids: CASSHQDRASNTGELFF. In nucleotides, the CDR3 is TGTGCCAGCAGTCACCAAGACAGGGCCTCGAACACCGGGGAGCTGTTTTTT.

Of note for this clone: Sequence at one end of the junction differs from germline and may be a read error. V usage is TRBV20-1 and J usage is TRBJ1-2; TRBD1 might be the D (6 bases). The CDR3 is made up of 10 amino acids. The V gene's germline CDR1 is DFQATT and CDR2 SNEGSKA (reference sequence). Here the CDR3 DNA reads TGCAGTGCGGGACACCCCTCTCAACCCTTC. It translates to CSAGHPSQPF.

The J gene is TRBJ1-1, the V gene TRBV18; D ambiguous. Germline V gene data show CDR1 as KGHSH and CDR2 as LQKENI. V shed 8 bases and J shed 7 bases, with 17 bases lying between them. The CDR3 loop spans 13 amino acids. The CDR3 loop is CASRDREEGEAFF. CDR3 DNA sequence: TGTGCCAGCAGAGATCGCGAGGAGGGTGAAGCTTTCTTT.

The chain has TRBV7-2 and TRBJ2-3; D possibly corresponds to TRBD2 (5 bases). Germline V gene data show CDR1 as SGHTA and CDR2 as FQGNSA. Trimming cost V 2 bases and J 7 bases, with 16 bases left between them. CDR3 length: 15 amino acids. The CDR3 DNA follows: TGTGCCAGCAGCTTATTTAGTACCGCCGGGAATACGCAGTATTTT. It codes for CASSLFSTAGNTQYF.

The CDR3 spells CASSADGLSNQPQHF. The DNA for the CDR3 is TGTGCCAGCAGCGCGGACGGGTTGAGCAATCAGCCCCAGCATTTT. This chain links TRBV7-9 with TRBJ1-5; D gene unclear. CDR3 length: 15 residues. Germline V gene lookup returns CDR1 SEHNR and CDR2 FQNEAQ (reference sequence). V was trimmed by 5 bases and J by 1 base, leaving 12 bases between them.

V and J are TRBV29-1 and TRBJ1-1; no definite D call. This CDR3 has 11 amino acids. Trimming pared 5 bases from V and 0 bases from J, leaving 4 bases between. Per germline, CDR1 SQVTM and CDR2 ANQGSEA. CDR3 nucleotide sequence: TGCAGCGTTCCAATGAACACTGAAGCTTTCTTT. Translated, it gives CSVPMNTEAFF.

The sample holds one count of this clone. The chain links TRBV3-1 (or the pseudogene TRBV3-2) to TRBJ2-4; no firm D call. The germline gives CDR1 LGHDT, CDR2 YNNKEL (reference sequence). The CDR3 length is 12 residues. V was trimmed by 6 bases and J by 6 bases, leaving 9 bases between them. CDR3 in DNA: TGTGCCAGCAGTTCAGTGGGAAACATTCAGTACTTC. Its translation is CASSSVGNIQYF.

The chain uses TRBV5-1 and TRBJ2-7, with D unclear. The CDR3 totals 14 residues. Germline V lookup: CDR1 SGHRS, CDR2 YFSETQ. V was clipped by 3 bases and J by 1 base, with 11 bases between them. The CDR3 sequence is CASSSKDGSYEQYF. DNA of the CDR3: TGCGCCAGCAGCTCGAAGGACGGGTCCTACGAGCAGTACTTC.

The V gene is TRBV7-9, the J gene TRBJ1-2; D remains ambiguous. Germline assignment: CDR1 SEHNR and CDR2 FQNEAQ (reference sequence). The CDR3 is 13 residues long. V shed 1 base and J shed 2 bases, with 5 bases lying between them. The CDR3 bases are TGTGCCAGCAGCTTAGAACTAAACTATGGCTACACCTTC. This codes for CASSLELNYGYTF.

V usage is TRBV19 and J usage is TRBJ1-6; perhaps TRBD1 as D (5 bases). The CDR3 loop spans 13 amino acids. V was shortened by 6 bases and J by 6 bases, with 9 bases between the two germline ends. Germline CDR1 reads LNHDA; CDR2 reads SQIVND (reference sequence). Written as DNA, the CDR3 is TGTGCCAGTAGCTCAGGGATTAATTCACCCCTCCACTTT. Amino acid sequence: CASSSGINSPLHF.

This rearrangement joins TRBV7-9 to TRBJ2-7; no reliable D call. Trimming removed 0 bases from V and 2 bases from J, with 5 bases in between. Germline lookup yields CDR1 SEHNR and CDR2 FQNEAQ (reference sequence). The CDR3 has 13 residues. DNA for the CDR3: TGTGCCAGCAGCTTAGCAGGCCCCTACGAGCAGTACTTC. Protein sequence: CASSLAGPYEQYF.

CDR3 loop: CASSVGSSGGAREQYF. CDR3 nucleotides: TGTGCCAGCAGCGTAGGGAGTAGCGGGGGGGCCCGCGAGCAGTACTTC. The J gene is TRBJ2-7, the V gene TRBV9; 11 nucleotides agree with TRBD2. V shed 0 bases, J shed 6 bases, and the junction held 8 bases outside the gene matches. The germline gives CDR1 SGDLS, CDR2 YYNGEE. The CDR3 consists of 16 residues.

This clone was seen just once. This chain uses TRBV7-2 with TRBJ1-2, with D possibly matching TRBD1 (6 bases). Trimming cost V 1 base and J 4 bases, with 13 bases left between them. CDR3 length equals 15 residues. Germline CDR1 is SGHTA and CDR2 is FQGNSA. The DNA of the CDR3 is TGTGCCAGCAGCTTAGGTGGGGGCTCTGTCTATGGCTACACCTTC. Translating gives CASSLGGGSVYGYTF.

This clone was seen once. This chain connects TRBV5-4 to TRBJ2-7; tentative D call: TRBD2 (7 bases). Between the trimmed V and J ends, which lost 0 bases and 3 bases, there was a span of 19 bases. From germline, CDR1 is SGHNT and CDR2 YYREEE (reference sequence). This CDR3 is 17 amino acids long. The CDR3 sequence: CASSLGGRGGARYEQYF. The CDR3 DNA reads TGTGCCAGCAGCTTGGGAGGGCGTGGGGGGGCCCGCTACGAGCAGTACTTC.

The CDR3 loop is CASSFPWFPEKTQPQHF. The CDR3 DNA reads as TGTGCCAGCAGCTTCCCCTGGTTCCCGGAGAAAACTCAGCCCCAGCATTTT. The rearrangement uses TRBV11-3 and TRBJ1-5, with D uncertain. The V gene's germline CDR1 is SGHNT and CDR2 YENEEA. The ends were cut back, 3 bases at V and 6 bases at J, with 21 bases in the middle. The CDR3 has 17 amino acids.

The CDR3 reads CASSYGTAINQPQHF. Here the CDR3 DNA reads TGTGCCAGCAGTTACGGGACAGCCATCAATCAGCCCCAGCATTTT. The chain joins TRBV6-2 or TRBV6-3 to TRBJ1-5; 7 bases fit TRBD1. The CDR3 spans 15 residues. The V segment lost 2 bases and the J segment 3 bases; nucleotides outside the gene matches: 4. Germline V CDR1 and CDR2: MNHEY, SVGEGT.

This chain joins TRBV19 and TRBJ1-1; D gene uncertain. This CDR3 is built from 14 residues. The germline V and J ends were trimmed by 9 bases and 1 base, with 15 bases remaining between them. Germline V gene data show CDR1 as LNHDA and CDR2 as SQIVND (reference sequence). In DNA form, the CDR3 reads TGTGCCAGCCACGCCCACTCAGGGAACACTGAAGCTTTCTTT. Translated: CASHAHSGNTEAFF.